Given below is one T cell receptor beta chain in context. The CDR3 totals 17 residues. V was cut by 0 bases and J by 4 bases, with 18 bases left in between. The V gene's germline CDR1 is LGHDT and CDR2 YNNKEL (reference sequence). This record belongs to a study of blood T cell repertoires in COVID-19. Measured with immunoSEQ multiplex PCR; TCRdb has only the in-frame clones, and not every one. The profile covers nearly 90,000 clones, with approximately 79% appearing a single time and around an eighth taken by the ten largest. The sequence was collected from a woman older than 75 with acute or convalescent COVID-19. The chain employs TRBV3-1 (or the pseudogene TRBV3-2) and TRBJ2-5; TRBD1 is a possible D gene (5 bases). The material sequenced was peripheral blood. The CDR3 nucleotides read TGTGCCAGCAGCCAAGATTTGGGCAGGGTAGTTTTAGAGACCCAGTACTTC. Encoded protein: CASSQDLGRVVLETQYF.